Each of the 27 T cell receptor beta chains below was sequenced from the same sample in a study of cytomegalovirus exposure and HLA in healthy donors. The primer mix had 60 Vbeta and 13 Jbeta primers. The protocol was immunoSEQ multiplex PCR, while the TCRdb copy is restricted to in-frame clones and leaves out a portion. The sample lists 110,000 or so clones; 70% to 85% were seen once. Material for sequencing was PBMCs. These TCRs come from a woman between 40 and 55 years old in good health and CMV-seropositive.

The chain is built from TRBV19 and TRBJ2-1; D is unresolved. Between the trimmed V and J ends, which lost 1 base and 8 bases, there was a span of 3 bases. Germline V lookup: CDR1 LNHDA, CDR2 SQIVND (reference sequence). The CDR3 sequence is 11 residues long. The CDR3 loop is CASSIADEQFF. CDR3 in DNA: TGTGCCAGTAGTATAGCAGATGAGCAGTTCTTC.

This clone has just a few counts. The chain is built from TRBV9 and TRBJ1-1, with 12 positions matching TRBD1. V gave up 4 bases and J gave up 2 bases; unmatched junction bases: 15. CDR3 length: 19 amino acids. Germline lookup yields CDR1 SGDLS and CDR2 YYNGEE. The CDR3: CASSPPYPGQGARNTEAFF. In DNA form, the CDR3 reads TGTGCCAGCAGCCCTCCCTACCCGGGACAGGGGGCGCGTAACACTGAAGCTTTCTTT.

This clone appeared a few times. The chain links TRBV25-1 to TRBJ2-5; D gene ambiguous. The CDR3 is 15 residues long. Germline loops: CDR1 MGHDK, CDR2 SYGVNS. V dropped 6 bases and J dropped 2 bases, with 16 bases sitting between them. CDR3 nucleotides: TGTGCCAGCAGCTCCCGGCTTCCCGGGCAAGAGACCCAGTACTTC. Translating gives CASSSRLPGQETQYF.

The chain uses TRBV6-1 and TRBJ1-4; 7 nucleotides line up with TRBD1. The V and J ends lost 6 bases and 0 bases, in that order; junction bases with no gene match: 4. CDR1 and CDR2 (germline): MNHNS, SASEGT. CDR3 length equals 15 residues. CDR3 residues: CASRDRFATNEKLFF. The DNA of the CDR3 is TGTGCCAGCAGGGACAGGTTTGCAACTAATGAAAAACTGTTTTTT.

V and J are TRBV9 and TRBJ2-3; 7 bases match TRBD2. From germline, CDR1 is SGDLS and CDR2 YYNGEE. V shed 3 bases, J shed 2 bases, and the junction held 3 bases outside the gene matches. This CDR3 spans 14 amino acids. CDR3 region: CASSAGGNTDTQYF. The DNA for the CDR3 is TGTGCCAGCAGCGCCGGGGGGAACACAGATACGCAGTATTTT.

The chain has TRBV29-1 and TRBJ2-7, with D possibly being TRBD2 (5 bases). Germline V gene lookup returns CDR1 SQVTM and CDR2 ANQGSEA. CDR3 length: 16 amino acids. Trimming cost V 2 bases and J 0 bases, with 17 bases left between them. CDR3 in DNA: TGCAGCGTTGAAAAGACGCGGACGGGAAGCTCCTACGAGCAGTACTTC. It specifies CSVEKTRTGSSYEQYF.

The CDR3 DNA reads TGTGCCAGCAGCCCAGACAGGGGGATCACAGATACGCAGTATTTT. Its translation is CASSPDRGITDTQYF. The V call is TRBV7-8, the J call TRBJ2-3; TRBD1 matches 9 bases. The CDR3 sequence is 15 residues long. Looked up from germline, CDR1 is SGHVS and CDR2 is FQNEAQ. V was pared by 5 bases and J by 2 bases, with 5 bases of the junction left unmatched.

The CDR3 sequence is CASSASGDGYTF. CDR3 nucleotide sequence: TGTGCCAGCAGTGCTTCAGGGGATGGCTACACCTTC. The rearrangement joins TRBV2 to TRBJ1-2; D is possibly TRBD1 (6 bases). Trimming took off 4 bases at V and 6 bases at J, with 9 bases between the two ends. Germline V gene lookup returns CDR1 SNHLY and CDR2 FYNNEI. The CDR3 has 12 residues.

The chain carries TRBV7-3 and TRBJ2-5; 8 nucleotides match TRBD2. This CDR3 is 13 amino acids long. The germline CDR1 and CDR2 sequences are SGHTA and FQGTGA. The J segment lost 2 bases and the V segment lost 6 bases, leaving 2 bases of the junction unmatched. CDR3 sequence: CASRGGGQETQYF. The CDR3, as DNA: TGTGCCAGCAGGGGCGGGGGGCAAGAGACCCAGTACTTC.

The genes are TRBV5-4 and TRBJ1-2; 7 bases align to TRBD1. The junction had 5 bases not matched to a gene; V was cut back by 2 bases and J by 4 bases. The CDR3 is made up of 14 amino acids. The germline V gene encodes CDR1 SGHNT and CDR2 YYREEE (reference sequence). Here the CDR3 DNA reads TGTGCCAGCAGCTTCCGGGACAGACCCTATGGCTACACCTTC. This encodes CASSFRDRPYGYTF.

CDR3 protein: CASSSIIGQGVYEQYF. In nucleotides, the CDR3 is TGTGCCAGCAGCTCAATAATAGGACAGGGGGTCTACGAGCAGTACTTC. V is TRBV7-6 and J is TRBJ2-7; 10 positions agree with TRBD1. Germline V gene sequence: CDR1 SGHVS, CDR2 FNYEAQ. The CDR3 sequence is 16 residues long. With 4 bases clipped from V and 3 bases from J, the junction kept 9 bases outside the gene matches.

The rearrangement links TRBV7-9 to TRBJ1-3; D is unclear. CDR1 SEHNR and CDR2 FQNEAQ come from the germline V gene (reference sequence). The CDR3 sequence is 17 residues long. V lost 0 bases, J lost 0 bases, and 12 bases lay in between. In nucleotides, the CDR3 is TGTGCCAGCAGCTTAGCAGTGGGCTTGAGCTCTGGAAACACCATATATTTT. The encoded protein is CASSLAVGLSSGNTIYF.

This sequence joins TRBV5-1 and TRBJ2-2; 10 positions match TRBD1. CDR1 and CDR2 from the germline V gene are SGHRS and YFSETQ. V trimming: 4 bases; J trimming: 7 bases; junction bases outside the gene matches: 7. The CDR3 runs to 15 residues. The CDR3 DNA sequence: TGCGCCAGCAGCCTAGGGACAGGGGAAGGCGGGGAGCTGTTTTTT. Protein product: CASSLGTGEGGELFF.

The rearrangement joins TRBV7-3 to TRBJ2-7; 9 positions match TRBD1. This CDR3 is 16 amino acids long. CDR1 and CDR2 (germline): SGHTA, FQGTGA. The V gene end was trimmed by 6 bases and the J gene end by 2 bases; junction bases not matched to a gene: 11. CDR3 amino acids: CASRLSPGQGAYEQYF. The CDR3, as DNA: TGTGCCAGCAGATTATCCCCGGGACAGGGAGCCTACGAGCAGTACTTC.

J is TRBJ2-6 and V is TRBV5-1; 7 bases fit TRBD1. CDR3 length equals 15 residues. Germline V gene data show CDR1 as SGHRS and CDR2 as YFSETQ. The ends lost 4 bases at V and 1 base at J; junction bases unmatched: 2. As DNA, the CDR3 is TGCGCCAGCAGCCCCAGGGGGTCTGGGGCCAACGTCCTGACTTTC. This translates into CASSPRGSGANVLTF.

The chain links TRBV12-5 to TRBJ1-3; 7 nucleotides align to TRBD1. V lost 3 bases and J lost 0; bases outside the gene matches: 14. Per germline, CDR1 LGHNT and CDR2 FRNRAP. This CDR3 region has 19 residues. DNA of the CDR3: TGTGCTAGTGGTTTTGGACAGGTCTTAACGATCCACTCTGGAAACACCATATATTTT. Its protein product is CASGFGQVLTIHSGNTIYF.

In this sample, this clone turned up once. The gene calls are TRBV18 and TRBJ2-5; 11 nucleotides agree with TRBD2. The CDR3 sequence is 15 residues long. Germline CDR1 reads KGHSH; CDR2 reads LQKENI. V lost 3 bases, J lost 4 bases, and 4 bases stayed unmatched. The CDR3 bases are TGTGCCAGCTCACCCGACCTAGCGGGGGGAGAGACCCAGTACTTC. It encodes CASSPDLAGGETQYF.

V gene TRBV5-6 combines with J gene TRBJ2-3, with D possibly being TRBD2 (6 bases). Trimming pared 2 bases from V and 3 bases from J, leaving 13 bases between. The CDR3 length is 15 residues. Germline lookup yields CDR1 SGHDT and CDR2 YYEEEE. CDR3 amino acids: CASSFGGLRTDTQYF. As DNA, the CDR3 is TGTGCCAGCAGCTTCGGGGGATTGAGGACAGATACGCAGTATTTT.

V and J are TRBV30 and TRBJ2-5, with 11 bases that match TRBD1. CDR3 size: 15 residues. After removal of 2 bases from V and 1 base from J, the junction contained 3 bases not matched to a gene. Germline V lookup: CDR1 GTSNPN, CDR2 SVGIG (reference sequence). The DNA for the CDR3 is TGTGCCTGGAGTACCGGGACAGGGGGCCAAGAGACCCAGTACTTC. Translated, it gives CAWSTGTGGQETQYF. Full variable domain (missing parts from reference TRBV30 and TRBJ2-5): SQTIHQWPATLVQPVGSPLSLECTVEGTSNPNLYWYRQAAGRGLQLLFYSVGIGQISSEVPQNLSASRPQDRQFILSSKKLLLSDSGFYLCAWSTGTGGQETQYFGPGTRLLVL.

This clone was counted once. V gene TRBV5-6 combines with J gene TRBJ2-5, with 7 bases matching TRBD1. The CDR3 is made up of 14 amino acids. CDR1 SGHDT and CDR2 YYEEEE come from the germline V gene. With 4 bases clipped from V and 2 bases from J, the junction kept 5 bases outside the gene matches. This chain's CDR3 is CASSPMDRQETQYF. CDR3 nucleotides: TGTGCCAGCAGCCCCATGGACAGGCAAGAGACCCAGTACTTC.

V gene TRBV2 combines with J gene TRBJ1-5, with 7 bases aligning to TRBD1. V gave up 5 bases and J gave up 7 bases; unmatched junction bases: 11. Germline assignment: CDR1 SNHLY and CDR2 FYNNEI. The CDR3 totals 15 residues. CDR3 region: CASSFSGGLVQPQHF. In nucleotides, the CDR3 is TGTGCCAGCAGTTTCTCAGGGGGATTGGTCCAGCCCCAGCATTTT. Supplemented by reference TRBV2 and TRBJ1-5, the full variable domain reads EPEVTQTPSHQVTQMGQEVILRCVPISNHLYFYWYRQILGQKVEFLVSFYNNEISEKSEIFDDQFSVERPDGSNFTLKIRSTKLEDSAMYFCASSFSGGLVQPQHFGDGTRLSIL.

This clone was seen more than once but under ten times. This chain connects TRBV7-9 to TRBJ2-5, with 9 bases lining up with TRBD2. Germline assignment: CDR1 SEHNR and CDR2 FQNEAQ (reference sequence). The CDR3 runs to 14 residues. The trim removed 5 bases at V and 1 base at J, leaving 2 bases unmatched. DNA of the CDR3: TGTGCCAGCAGCCCGACTAGCGGCCAAGAGACCCAGTACTTC. Residues: CASSPTSGQETQYF.

V and J are TRBV6-5 and TRBJ1-4, with D unclear. Per germline, CDR1 MNHEY and CDR2 SVGAGI. The length of the CDR3 is 14 residues. V was pared by 0 bases and J by 8 bases, with 10 bases between. CDR3 sequence (DNA): TGTGCCAGCAGTTACTCGAGCGGATGGGAAAAACTGTTTTTT. Amino acid sequence: CASSYSSGWEKLFF.

This clone was detected once. The chain carries TRBV7-8 and TRBJ2-5; TRBD2 aligns across 7 bases. The assigned J gene may be wrong: the sequence end matches TRBJ2-7 better. The germline CDR1 and CDR2 sequences are SGHVS and FQNEAQ. The CDR3 runs 13 residues. CDR3 DNA: TGTGCCAGCAGTGGACTAGGGAATTACGAGCAGTACTTC. This gives the protein CASSGLGNYEQYF.

The chain links TRBV5-1 to TRBJ1-1; tentative D call: TRBD1 (5 bases). CDR3 length: 16 residues. The V and J ends lost 4 bases and 1 base respectively, with 17 bases between them. CDR1 and CDR2 from the germline V gene are SGHRS and YFSETQ. The CDR3 coding sequence is TGCGCCAGCAGCCCCGTTTTTCAACAGGAGAACACTGAAGCTTTCTTT. It yields the protein CASSPVFQQENTEAFF.

This sequence joins TRBV28 and TRBJ2-3, with 11 nucleotides matching TRBD2. The CDR3 is 16 residues long. After removal of 5 bases from V and 1 base from J, the junction contained 5 bases not matched to a gene. Looked up from germline, CDR1 is MDHEN and CDR2 is SYDVKM. CDR3 in amino acids: CASSIGTSGRTDTQYF. CDR3 DNA sequence: TGTGCCAGCAGTATCGGGACTAGCGGCCGCACAGATACGCAGTATTTT.

The rearrangement joins TRBV7-9 to TRBJ1-1, with D possibly being TRBD1 (5 bases). The CDR3 has 14 residues. CDR1 and CDR2 from the germline V gene are SEHNR and FQNEAQ (reference sequence). Trimming cost V 10 bases and J 3 bases, with 18 bases left between them. The CDR3 bases are TGTGCCACACTCCTTACGCCCAGGGACACTGAAGCTTTCTTT. This translates into CATLLTPRDTEAFF.